These 31 T cell receptor beta chains originate from one sample sequenced in a study of monozygotic twins with inflammatory bowel disease. No DNA is given; TCRdb re-called the 5' RACE reads and lists each CDR3 protein once. The table lists under 150,000 distinct CDR3 sequences. Material for sequencing was blood. The receptors here all came from a human donor with ulcerative colitis or Crohn's disease, or a healthy co-twin of an affected twin (not recorded which).

The chain links TRBV7-9 to TRBJ1-2. CDR3 length: 12 amino acids. Germline V gene sequence: CDR1 SEHNR, CDR2 FQNEAQ (reference sequence). CDR3 region: CASSLVPDPLTF. Variable domain in full (rest from reference TRBV7-9 and TRBJ1-2): DTGVSQNPRHKITKRGQNVTFRCDPISEHNRLYWYRQTLGQGPEFLTYFQNEAQLEKSRLLSDRFSAERPKGSFSTLEIQRTEQGDSAMYLCASSLVPDPLTFGSGTRLTVV.

The V call is TRBV7-2, the J call TRBJ1-1. CDR3 length: 15 amino acids. Looked up from germline, CDR1 is SGHTA and CDR2 is FQGNSA. The CDR3 sequence: CASRERRTGQNEAFF.

This chain uses TRBV2 with TRBJ1-1. Germline values: CDR1 SNHLY, CDR2 FYNNEI. This CDR3 is built from 13 residues. CDR3: CASSLDRNTEAFF. Drawing the rest from reference TRBV2 and TRBJ1-1, the complete variable domain is EPEVTQTPSHQVTQMGQEVILRCVPISNHLYFYWYRQILGQKVEFLVSFYNNEISEKSEIFDDQFSVERPDGSNFTLKIRSTKLEDSAMYFCASSLDRNTEAFFGQGTRLTVV.

The rearrangement uses TRBV19 and TRBJ2-1. This CDR3 is built from 15 residues. The germline V gene has CDR1 LNHDA and CDR2 SQIVND (reference sequence). The CDR3 spells CASSPQLNSYNEQFF.

This chain connects TRBV7-2 to TRBJ2-7; the D gene TCRdb calls, TRBD2, cannot be checked with no DNA. Per germline, CDR1 SGHTA and CDR2 FQGNSA. There are 15 residues in the CDR3. The CDR3 region is CASSQASGPPYEQYF. Looking up the rest from reference TRBV7-2 and TRBJ2-7 gives the full variable domain: GAGVSQSPSNKVTEKGKDVELRCDPISGHTALYWYRQSLGQGLEFLIYFQGNSAPDKSGLPSDRFSAERTGGSVSTLTIQRTQQEDSAVYLCASSQASGPPYEQYFGPGTRLTVT.

The J gene is TRBJ1-1, the V gene TRBV10-3; checking the TCRdb D call of TRBD1 is not possible without DNA. The V gene's germline CDR1 is ENHRY and CDR2 SYGVKD. CDR3 length: 13 amino acids. The CDR3 loop reads CAISPGQGTEAFF.

The genes are TRBV10-2 and TRBJ1-1; the D gene TCRdb calls, TRBD1, cannot be checked with no DNA. Germline-derived CDR1 and CDR2 are WSHSY and SAAADI. The CDR3 is 14 residues long. The CDR3 here is CASSGLDSYTEAFF.

The chain couples TRBV4-1 to TRBJ2-1; the D call from TCRdb, TRBD2, cannot be confirmed without DNA. The CDR3 sequence is 16 residues long. Per germline, CDR1 MGHRA and CDR2 YSYEKL. CDR3 loop: CASSPPLAGGGDEQFF.

The chain couples TRBV25-1 to TRBJ2-6; with no DNA, the TCRdb D assignment of TRBD1 cannot be verified. The CDR3 extends over 17 amino acids. The germline V gene has CDR1 MGHDK and CDR2 SYGVNS. CDR3 amino acids: CASRGHQFSSGANVLTF.

The genes are TRBV20-1 and TRBJ2-5; the TCRdb D gene call, TRBD1, has no DNA to confirm it. There are 11 residues in the CDR3. Germline CDR1 DFQATT, CDR2 SNEGSKA (reference sequence). The CDR3 spells CSALQGQTQYF.

V and J are TRBV29-1 and TRBJ1-1; TCRdb names TRBD1, which stays unverified in the absence of DNA. This CDR3 contains 12 residues. CDR1 is SQVTM and CDR2 is ANQGSEA in the germline V gene. The CDR3 here is CSVSRGDTEAFF.

This rearrangement joins TRBV2 to TRBJ1-6; the D gene TCRdb calls, TRBD1, cannot be checked with no DNA. The CDR3 has 15 amino acids. Germline CDR1 SNHLY, CDR2 FYNNEI. The CDR3 spells CASSEGRGTLRPLHF.

The V call is TRBV5-1, the J call TRBJ2-3. The CDR3 contains 14 residues. CDR1 and CDR2 from the germline V gene are SGHRS and YFSETQ. The CDR3 protein is CASSLDGGADTQYF.

This CDR3 is CAWRRQGAAEAFF. J is TRBJ1-1 and V is TRBV30; without DNA, the TCRdb call of TRBD1 cannot be checked. The CDR3 is 13 amino acids. Germline V gene sequence: CDR1 GTSNPN, CDR2 SVGIG (reference sequence).

The chain carries TRBV20-1 and TRBJ2-3; the TRBD2 assignment by TCRdb is unverifiable without DNA. Germline CDR1 DFQATT, CDR2 SNEGSKA (reference sequence). The length of the CDR3 is 17 residues. CDR3 protein: CSARDPEISGGWDTQYF.

The chain employs TRBV20-1 and TRBJ2-2; TCRdb outputs TRBD1, but without DNA this stays unchecked. The CDR3 totals 16 residues. Germline CDR1 and CDR2: DFQATT and SNEGSKA (reference sequence). The CDR3 sequence: CSARDTGQGGSGELFF.

The chain joins TRBV27 to TRBJ1-3; TCRdb lists TRBD1, though no DNA is available to test this call. Germline lookup yields CDR1 MNHEY and CDR2 SMNVEV (reference sequence). This CDR3 comprises 17 residues. CDR3 in amino acids: CASSPARQGAPGNTIYF.

This chain joins TRBV29-1 and TRBJ1-5. This CDR3 is built from 11 residues. The V gene's germline CDR1 is SQVTM and CDR2 ANQGSEA. The chain's CDR3 is CSVGGDQPQHF.

V is TRBV12-3 or TRBV12-4 and J is TRBJ1-1; the D call of TRBD1 rests on TCRdb alone, since no DNA is present to check it. This CDR3 has 13 amino acids. The CDR3 reads CASSFFGGTEAFF.

V usage is TRBV19 and J usage is TRBJ1-5. Germline CDR1 reads LNHDA; CDR2 reads SQIVND (reference sequence). This CDR3 spans 12 amino acids. This chain's CDR3 is CASSEQVQPQHF.

The chain links TRBV7-2 to TRBJ1-3; without DNA, the TCRdb call of TRBD1 cannot be checked. Germline lookup yields CDR1 SGHTA and CDR2 FQGNSA. The CDR3 has 15 amino acids. This CDR3 is CASSFPQGGGNTIYF.

The rearrangement links TRBV7-2 to TRBJ2-7. The germline CDR1 and CDR2 sequences are SGHTA and FQGNSA. The CDR3 covers 12 residues. This chain's CDR3 is CASSLVPYEQYF.

This rearrangement joins TRBV11-3 to TRBJ2-7; TCRdb proposes TRBD1, but this gene call is untestable without DNA. The CDR3 is made up of 13 amino acids. CDR1 is SGHNT, CDR2 YENEEA, per germline. Here the CDR3 reads CASSRPGGDEQYF.

The V gene is TRBV19, the J gene TRBJ2-7; TCRdb returns TRBD1, unconfirmable since there is no DNA. This CDR3 is 14 amino acids long. Germline V lookup: CDR1 LNHDA, CDR2 SQIVND (reference sequence). The CDR3 spells CASSGQARSYEQYF.

The chain couples TRBV18 to TRBJ2-7. This CDR3 contains 14 residues. Germline CDR1 KGHSH, CDR2 LQKENI. CDR3 in amino acids: CASSPRGRVYEQYF.

The rearrangement joins TRBV7-2 to TRBJ1-5; as DNA is missing, the TRBD1 call by TCRdb cannot be tested. The V gene's germline CDR1 is SGHTA and CDR2 FQGNSA. The CDR3 covers 21 residues. The CDR3 reads CASSFCKGLREVSICNQPQHF.

The chain employs TRBV15 and TRBJ2-7; TCRdb calls TRBD2, which cannot be checked without DNA. This CDR3 has 16 amino acids. From germline, CDR1 is LNHNV and CDR2 YYDKDF (reference sequence). This CDR3 reads CATSRGVVVAAYEQYF. The variable domain in full, with the rest retrieved from reference TRBV15 and TRBJ2-7, is DAMVIQNPRYQVTQFGKPVTLSCSQTLNHNVMYWYQQKSSQAPKLLFHYYDKDFNNEADTPDNFQSRRPNTSFCFLDIRSPGLGDTAMYLCATSRGVVVAAYEQYFGPGTRLTVT.

V and J are TRBV24-1 and TRBJ2-1; the D call from TCRdb, TRBD2, cannot be confirmed without DNA. Germline-derived CDR1 and CDR2 are KGHDR and SFDVKD. This CDR3 is 14 amino acids long. This CDR3 reads CATSDSSGRRAQFF.

J is TRBJ1-1 and V is TRBV5-1. The germline gives CDR1 SGHRS, CDR2 YFSETQ. This CDR3 is built from 15 residues. The CDR3 loop reads CASSLTGSGNTEAFF.

The J gene is TRBJ2-7, the V gene TRBV6-2 or TRBV6-3; TCRdb selects TRBD1, and the lack of DNA leaves this call unchecked. This CDR3 has 15 residues. Per germline, CDR1 MNHEY and CDR2 SVGEGT. CDR3 in amino acids: CASSATGVSSYEQYF.

The V and J genes are TRBV29-1 and TRBJ2-7. The germline V gene encodes CDR1 SQVTM and CDR2 ANQGSEA. There are 11 residues in the CDR3. The CDR3: CSGGGSYEQYF.